Presented here are 3 T cell receptor beta chains from one specimen sequenced in a study of T cells after yellow fever vaccination. TCRdb used MiXCR to reprocess the 5' RACE reads, holding one entry per CDR3 protein. The sample shows fewer than 450,000 distinct CDR3 sequences, less than 9.5% of them seen only once. The sample in question was PBMCs, obtained about 41 days after the first yellow fever vaccination. These receptors all stem from a man aged 18 to 29 who received the YFV17D yellow fever vaccine.

This clonotype occurred a few times. The chain employs TRBV25-1 and TRBJ2-3, with 10 bases fitting TRBD2. The CDR3 totals 16 residues. After removal of 5 bases from V and 4 bases from J, the junction contained 9 bases not matched to a gene. Germline values: CDR1 MGHDK, CDR2 SYGVNS. CDR3 in DNA: TGTGCCAGCAGTCCAAGCAGCGGGGGGGCCTCAGATACGCAGTATTTT. Its protein product is CASSPSSGGASDTQYF.

The sample holds a few counts of this clonotype. This rearrangement joins TRBV28 to TRBJ2-5; TRBD2 aligns across 9 bases. J gave up 5 bases and V 5 bases, and 9 bases lay outside the gene matches. Germline values: CDR1 MDHEN, CDR2 SYDVKM. The length of the CDR3 is 15 residues. CDR3 region: CASSRASGVRETQYF. CDR3 nucleotides: TGTGCCAGCAGTCGGGCTAGCGGGGTCCGGGAGACCCAGTACTTC.

The J gene is TRBJ2-3, the V gene TRBV6-5; D perhaps matches TRBD2 (5 bases). Trimming took 0 bases from V and 2 from J, leaving 15 bases between them. CDR3 size: 17 residues. Looked up from germline, CDR1 is MNHEY and CDR2 is SVGAGI. The CDR3 DNA follows: TGTGCCAGCAGTTACTCGATGGGTCGGGGATTCACAGATACGCAGTATTTT. Translated: CASSYSMGRGFTDTQYF.